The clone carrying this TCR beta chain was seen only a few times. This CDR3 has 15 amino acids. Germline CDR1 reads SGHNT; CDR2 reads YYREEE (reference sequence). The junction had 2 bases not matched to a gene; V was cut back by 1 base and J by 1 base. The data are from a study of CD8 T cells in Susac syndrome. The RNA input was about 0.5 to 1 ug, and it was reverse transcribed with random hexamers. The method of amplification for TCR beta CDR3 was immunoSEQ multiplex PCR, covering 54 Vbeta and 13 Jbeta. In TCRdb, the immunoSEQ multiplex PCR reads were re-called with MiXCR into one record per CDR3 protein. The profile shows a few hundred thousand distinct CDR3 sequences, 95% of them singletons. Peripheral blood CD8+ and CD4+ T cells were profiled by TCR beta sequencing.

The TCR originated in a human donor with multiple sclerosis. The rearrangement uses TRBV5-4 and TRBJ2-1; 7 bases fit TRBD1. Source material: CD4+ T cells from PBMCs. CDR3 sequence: CASSLNRGSYNEQFF. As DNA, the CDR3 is TGTGCCAGCAGCTTGAACAGGGGTTCCTACAATGAGCAGTTCTTC.